Given below is one T cell receptor (beta chain) in context. What it binds is unknown. These data originate in a study of CD8 T cells in Susac syndrome. General study points: The study acknowledged a relatively small number of individuals in its TCR sequencing and HLA analysis.

Reverse transcription of roughly 0.5 to 1 ug RNA was performed with random hexamers. It was immunoSEQ multiplex PCR that amplified TCR beta CDR3 across 54 Vbeta and 13 Jbeta. Each CDR3 protein is one row after TCRdb ran MiXCR on the immunoSEQ multiplex PCR reads. The sample consists of around 190,000 distinct CDR3 sequences, roughly 94% of them appearing once. Per germline, CDR1 DFQATT and CDR2 SNEGSKA (reference sequence). There are 13 residues in the CDR3. V was cut by 0 bases and J by 2 bases, with 7 bases left in between. From blood CD8+ and CD4+ T cells, TCR beta sequences were generated. This chain links TRBV20-1 with TRBJ1-2; unclear D gene. Material: CD4+ T cells from PBMCs. This clonotype was obtained from a human donor in good health. The DNA of the CDR3 is TGCAGTGCTAGAGATTCCGGGAACTATGGCTACACCTTC. Encoded protein: CSARDSGNYGYTF.